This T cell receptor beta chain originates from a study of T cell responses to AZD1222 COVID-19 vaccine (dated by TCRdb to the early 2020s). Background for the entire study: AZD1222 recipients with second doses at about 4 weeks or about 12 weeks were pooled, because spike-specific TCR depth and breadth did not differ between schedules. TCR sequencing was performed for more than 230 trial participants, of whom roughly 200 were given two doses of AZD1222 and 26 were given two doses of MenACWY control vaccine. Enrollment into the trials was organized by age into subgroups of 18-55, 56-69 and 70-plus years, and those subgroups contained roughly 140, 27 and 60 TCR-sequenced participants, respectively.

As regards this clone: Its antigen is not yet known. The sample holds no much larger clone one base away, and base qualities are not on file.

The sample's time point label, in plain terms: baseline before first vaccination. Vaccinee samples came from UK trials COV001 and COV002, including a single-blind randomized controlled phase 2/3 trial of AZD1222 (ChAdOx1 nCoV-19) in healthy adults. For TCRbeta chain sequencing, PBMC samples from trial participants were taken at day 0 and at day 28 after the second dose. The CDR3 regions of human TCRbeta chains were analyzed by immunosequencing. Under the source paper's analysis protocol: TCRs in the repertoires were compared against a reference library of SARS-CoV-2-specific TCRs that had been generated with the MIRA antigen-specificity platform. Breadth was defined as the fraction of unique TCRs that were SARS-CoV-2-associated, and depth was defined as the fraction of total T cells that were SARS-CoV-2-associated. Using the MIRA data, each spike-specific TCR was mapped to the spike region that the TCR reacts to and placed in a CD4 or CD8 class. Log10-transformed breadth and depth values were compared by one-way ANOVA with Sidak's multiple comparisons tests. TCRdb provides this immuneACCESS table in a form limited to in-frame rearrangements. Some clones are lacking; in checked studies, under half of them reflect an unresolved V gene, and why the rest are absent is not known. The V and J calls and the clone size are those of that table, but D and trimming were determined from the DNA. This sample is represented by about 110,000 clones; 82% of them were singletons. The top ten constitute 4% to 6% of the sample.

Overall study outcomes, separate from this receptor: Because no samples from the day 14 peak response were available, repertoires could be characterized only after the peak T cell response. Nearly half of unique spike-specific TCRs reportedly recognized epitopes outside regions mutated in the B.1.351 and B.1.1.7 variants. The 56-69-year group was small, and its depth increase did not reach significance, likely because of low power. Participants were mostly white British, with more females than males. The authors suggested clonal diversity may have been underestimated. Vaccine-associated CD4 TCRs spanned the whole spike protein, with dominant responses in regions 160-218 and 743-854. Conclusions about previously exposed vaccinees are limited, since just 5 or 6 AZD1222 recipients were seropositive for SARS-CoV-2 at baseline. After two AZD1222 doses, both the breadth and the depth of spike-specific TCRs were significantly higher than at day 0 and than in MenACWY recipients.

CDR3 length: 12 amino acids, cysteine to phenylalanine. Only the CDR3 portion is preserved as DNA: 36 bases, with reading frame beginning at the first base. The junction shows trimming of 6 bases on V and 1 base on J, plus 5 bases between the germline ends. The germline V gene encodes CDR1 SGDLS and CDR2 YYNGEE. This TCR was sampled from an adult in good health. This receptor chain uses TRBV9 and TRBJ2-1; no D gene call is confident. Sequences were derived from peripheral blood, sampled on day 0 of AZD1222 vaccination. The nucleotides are TGTGCCAGCACGAAGTCCTACAATGAGCAGTTCTTC. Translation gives CASTKSYNEQFF.